The entry below describes one T cell receptor (beta chain). The target antigen is unknown. A J-beta primer mix and a sample-barcoded 5' primer were used in a second PCR of roughly 6 to 11 cycles. Through a template-switch adaptor with 12 random nucleotides, each cDNA molecule received a tag. TCRdb processed the 5' RACE reads anew with MiXCR; each CDR3 protein has one entry. Seen here are 1.5 million to 1.8 million distinct CDR3 sequences, approximately 43% observed once, and the top ten hold just over 4%. Isolated per sample were at least 7 million PBMCs. With each sample, at least 5 micrograms of total RNA were extracted. Trimming left V 0 bases short and J 2 bases short, with 10 bases between. Germline V gene sequence: CDR1 MGHRA, CDR2 YSYEKL. The CDR3 totals 15 residues. This record belongs to a study of blood T cells in healthy people across ages. General study points: TCR beta diversity was tightly associated with the proportion of naive T cells.

Sequencing was carried out using blood. The J gene is TRBJ2-5, the V gene TRBV4-1, with D hard to call. The TCR originated in a woman aged 18-30 years in good health. The CDR3: CASSQDKAVQETQYF. CDR3 coding DNA: TGCGCCAGCAGCCAAGATAAAGCAGTGCAAGAGACCCAGTACTTC.